Below, 18 T cell receptor beta chains from the same sample are listed, as sequenced in a study of blood T cell repertoires in COVID-19. Produced via immunoSEQ multiplex PCR; TCRdb's table is partial and in-frame only. The sample carries 90,000 to 150,000 clones, roughly three quarters recorded once. The sample was peripheral blood. Every receptor here comes from a woman of 80 years or more with acute or convalescent COVID-19.

This clone was seen only a few times. The chain links TRBV6-2 or TRBV6-3 to TRBJ2-1, with a possible D match to TRBD2 (8 bases). In germline, CDR1 is MNHEY, CDR2 SVGEGT. The CDR3 has 17 residues. Trimming removed 4 bases from V and 8 bases from J, with 24 bases in between. CDR3 sequence: CASSSPREGARIDEQFF. In DNA, the CDR3 is TGTGCCAGCAGTTCCCCCCGGGAGGGGGCCCGGATAGATGAGCAGTTCTTC.

This chain joins TRBV19 and TRBJ1-5, with D possibly TRBD1 on 6 matching bases. CDR3 length: 15 residues. Trimming removed 7 bases from V and 2 bases from J, with 15 bases in between. Germline CDR1 LNHDA, CDR2 SQIVND (reference sequence). DNA of the CDR3: TGTGCCAGTACACGGGACACCGGGGGCAATCAGCCCCAGCATTTT. This codes for CASTRDTGGNQPQHF.

The count of this clone is one. The chain joins TRBV27 to TRBJ1-2; possible D gene TRBD1, 5 bases. Germline V gives CDR1 MNHEY, CDR2 SMNVEV (reference sequence). The CDR3 is made up of 15 amino acids. V shed 8 bases and J shed 5 bases, with 21 bases lying between them. The CDR3 coding sequence is TGTGCCAGCTCACACGCTGGGGGGGTTAAGTATGGCTACACCTTC. It yields the protein CASSHAGGVKYGYTF.

The rearrangement links TRBV10-3 to TRBJ2-7; possibly TRBD2 for D (7 bases). V was shortened by 4 bases and J by 9 bases, with 19 bases between the two germline ends. This CDR3 comprises 14 residues. Germline-derived CDR1 and CDR2 are ENHRY and SYGVKD. CDR3 sequence reads: CAISAAGEGGSQYF. The CDR3 coding sequence is TGTGCCATCAGTGCCGCAGGGGAGGGAGGATCGCAGTACTTC.

The CDR3 is CSASSRGLAGIHQETQYF. The DNA of the CDR3 is TGCAGTGCTAGTTCCAGGGGACTAGCGGGAATCCACCAAGAGACCCAGTACTTC. J is TRBJ2-5 and V is TRBV20-1; the match to TRBD2 covers 13 bases. The J segment lost 0 bases and the V segment lost 3 bases, leaving 10 bases of the junction unmatched. The CDR3 contains 18 residues. Germline CDR1 reads DFQATT; CDR2 reads SNEGSKA (reference sequence).

CDR3 in amino acids: CASSALLSEETQYF. CDR3 bases: TGTGCCAGCAGCGCCCTTTTGTCGGAAGAGACCCAGTACTTC. The chain recombines TRBV9 with TRBJ2-5; D not certain. The CDR3 runs 14 residues. Germline CDR1 SGDLS, CDR2 YYNGEE. Trimming shortened V by 3 bases and J by 3 bases, and 12 bases separated the two germline ends. Combining the CDR3 with reference TRBV9 and TRBJ2-5 gives the whole variable domain DSGVTQTPKHLITATGQRVTLRCSPRSGDLSVYWYQQSLDQGLQFLIQYYNGEERAKGNILERFSAQQFPDLHSELNLSSLELGDSALYFCASSALLSEETQYFGPGTRLLVL.

This chain connects TRBV29-1 to TRBJ1-2; 7 bases map to TRBD1. Germline V gene data show CDR1 as SQVTM and CDR2 as ANQGSEA. CDR3 length equals 12 residues. The V gene end was trimmed by 6 bases and the J gene end by 4 bases; junction bases not matched to a gene: 5. This CDR3 reads CSVIQGGYGYTF. CDR3 nucleotides: TGCAGCGTAATTCAGGGGGGCTATGGCTACACCTTC.

The V gene is TRBV7-6, the J gene TRBJ2-1; possible D gene TRBD2, 7 bases. The V end was cut by 3 bases, the J end by 1 base, with 10 bases between. This CDR3 is 15 amino acids long. The germline gives CDR1 SGHVS, CDR2 FNYEAQ. CDR3 in amino acids: CASSLGGTSYNEQFF. CDR3 bases: TGTGCCAGCAGCTTGGGGGGGACATCCTACAATGAGCAGTTCTTC.

The chain links TRBV9 to TRBJ2-4, with no clear D. Deletions cut 3 bases from V and 0 bases from J, with 13 bases between. Germline lookup yields CDR1 SGDLS and CDR2 YYNGEE. The CDR3 extends over 16 amino acids. CDR3 sequence reads: CASSADTTLAKNIQYF. CDR3 DNA sequence: TGTGCCAGCAGCGCTGACACGACCCTAGCCAAAAACATTCAGTACTTC. The full variable domain, its missing parts supplied by reference TRBV9 and TRBJ2-4, is DSGVTQTPKHLITATGQRVTLRCSPRSGDLSVYWYQQSLDQGLQFLIQYYNGEERAKGNILERFSAQQFPDLHSELNLSSLELGDSALYFCASSADTTLAKNIQYFGAGTRLSVL.

The genes are TRBV18 and TRBJ2-6, with 7 positions matching TRBD2. CDR1 KGHSH and CDR2 LQKENI come from the germline V gene. V lost 2 bases, J lost 4 bases, and 8 bases stayed unmatched. CDR3 length: 17 residues. Here the CDR3 DNA reads TGTGCCAGCTCACCAAACCAGGGAGGGGTCGGGGCCAACGTCCTGACTTTC. The encoded protein is CASSPNQGGVGANVLTF.

The chain combines TRBV19 with TRBJ2-3; TRBD2 matches 11 bases. This CDR3 region has 16 residues. After removal of 4 bases from V and 3 bases from J, the junction contained 6 bases not matched to a gene. In germline, CDR1 is LNHDA, CDR2 SQIVND (reference sequence). The CDR3 is CASSNSGRAGTDTQYF. CDR3 sequence (DNA): TGTGCCAGTAGTAATAGCGGGAGGGCCGGTACAGATACGCAGTATTTT.

The V call is TRBV30, the J call TRBJ2-7, with TRBD2 matching 7 bases. This CDR3 spans 14 amino acids. Trimming at V came to 0 bases and at J to 2 bases, leaving 4 bases not matched to a gene. In germline, CDR1 is GTSNPN, CDR2 SVGIG (reference sequence). CDR3: CAWSVPLAAYEQYF. For the CDR3, the DNA is TGTGCCTGGAGTGTACCCCTAGCGGCCTACGAGCAGTACTTC.

The gene calls are TRBV5-1 and TRBJ2-2, with D perhaps TRBD2 (5 bases). This CDR3 has 16 amino acids. CDR1 is SGHRS and CDR2 is YFSETQ in the germline V gene. Between the trimmed V and J ends, which lost 0 bases and 3 bases, there was a span of 12 bases. The CDR3 DNA reads TGCGCCAGCAGCTTGGATCCCGGGGTGGACACCGGGGAGCTGTTTTTT. The encoded protein is CASSLDPGVDTGELFF.

The chain joins TRBV7-9 to TRBJ2-5; 10 bases fit TRBD1. With 3 bases clipped from V and 5 bases from J, the junction kept 6 bases outside the gene matches. Germline CDR1 reads SEHNR; CDR2 reads FQNEAQ (reference sequence). The CDR3 spans 15 residues. The CDR3 here is CASSLRTGGGETQYF. The CDR3 DNA sequence: TGTGCCAGCAGCTTGCGGACAGGGGGTGGTGAGACCCAGTACTTC.

The chain links TRBV7-3 to TRBJ2-2; 7 nucleotides agree with TRBD2. The CDR3 covers 16 residues. The V gene's germline CDR1 is SGHTA and CDR2 FQGTGA. The J segment lost 0 bases and the V segment lost 5 bases, leaving 6 bases of the junction unmatched. CDR3 DNA sequence: TGTGCCAGCAGCCAAAGCGGGGATCCGAACACCGGGGAGCTGTTTTTT. It encodes CASSQSGDPNTGELFF.

The chain carries TRBV19 and TRBJ2-6; 7 positions match TRBD1. The CDR3 runs 17 residues. Trimming removed 2 bases from V and 5 bases from J; junction bases left unmatched: 9. CDR1 is LNHDA and CDR2 is SQIVND in the germline V gene (reference sequence). CDR3 sequence: CASSIQTGSIRANVLTF. The CDR3 coding sequence is TGTGCCAGTAGTATACAGACAGGGAGTATTCGGGCCAACGTCCTGACTTTC.

The CDR3 reads CASSRSGRFTDTQYF. CDR3 nucleotide sequence: TGTGCCAGCAGTCGTAGCGGGAGGTTCACAGATACGCAGTATTTT. The chain recombines TRBV2 with TRBJ2-3; the match to TRBD2 covers 10 bases. CDR3 length: 15 residues. Germline CDR1 reads SNHLY; CDR2 reads FYNNEI. V shed 5 bases and J 2 bases; nucleotides not matched to a gene: 4.

This clone was observed a handful of times. The chain joins TRBV7-2 to TRBJ1-6, with D unclear. V lost 0 bases and J 9 bases, leaving 6 bases between the germline ends. The CDR3 runs to 13 residues. Germline CDR1 is SGHTA and CDR2 is FQGNSA. Here the CDR3 DNA reads TGTGCCAGCAGCTTAGCGTTTCGTTCACCCCTCCACTTT. Translating it yields CASSLAFRSPLHF.